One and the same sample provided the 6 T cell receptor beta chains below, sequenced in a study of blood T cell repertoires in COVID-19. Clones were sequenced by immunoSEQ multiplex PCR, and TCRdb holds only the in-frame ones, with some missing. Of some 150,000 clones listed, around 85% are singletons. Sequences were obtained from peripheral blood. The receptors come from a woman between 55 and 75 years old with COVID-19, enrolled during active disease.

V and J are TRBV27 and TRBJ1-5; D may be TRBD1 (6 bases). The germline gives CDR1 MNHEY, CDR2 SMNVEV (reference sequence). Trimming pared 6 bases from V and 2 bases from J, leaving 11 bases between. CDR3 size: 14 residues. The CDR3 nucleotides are TGTGCCAGCAGGAAACAGGGAGGCAATCAGCCCCAGCATTTT. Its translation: CASRKQGGNQPQHF.

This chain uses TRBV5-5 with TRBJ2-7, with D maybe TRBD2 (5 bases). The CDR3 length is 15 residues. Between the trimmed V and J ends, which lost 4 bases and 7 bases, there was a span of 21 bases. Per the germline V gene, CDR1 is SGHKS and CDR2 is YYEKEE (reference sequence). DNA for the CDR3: TGTGCCAGCAGCGGATCAGCGGCCCTCTTGTTGGAGCAGTACTTC. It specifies CASSGSAALLLEQYF.

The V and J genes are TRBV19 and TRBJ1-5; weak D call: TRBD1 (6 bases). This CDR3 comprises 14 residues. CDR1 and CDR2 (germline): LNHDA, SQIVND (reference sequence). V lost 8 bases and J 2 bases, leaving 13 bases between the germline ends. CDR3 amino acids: CASLPGQRNQPQHF. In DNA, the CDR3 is TGTGCCAGTTTACCGGGACAACGCAATCAGCCCCAGCATTTT.

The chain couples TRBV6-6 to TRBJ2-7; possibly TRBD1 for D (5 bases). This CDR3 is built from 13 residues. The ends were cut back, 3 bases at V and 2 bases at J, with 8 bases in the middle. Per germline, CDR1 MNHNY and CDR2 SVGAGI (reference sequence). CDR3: CASSYVDTYEQYF. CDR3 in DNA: TGTGCCAGCAGTTATGTGGACACCTACGAGCAGTACTTC.

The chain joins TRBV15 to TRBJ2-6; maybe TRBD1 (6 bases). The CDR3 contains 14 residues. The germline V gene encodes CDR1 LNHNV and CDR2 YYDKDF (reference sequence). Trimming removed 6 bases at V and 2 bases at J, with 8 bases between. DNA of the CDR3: TGTGCCACCAGAAGACAGGCTGGGGCCAACGTCCTGACTTTC. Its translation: CATRRQAGANVLTF.

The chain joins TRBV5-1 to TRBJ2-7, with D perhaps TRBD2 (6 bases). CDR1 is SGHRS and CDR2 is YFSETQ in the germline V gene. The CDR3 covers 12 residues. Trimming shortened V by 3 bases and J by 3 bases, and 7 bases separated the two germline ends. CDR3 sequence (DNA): TGCGCCAGCAGCTCGGAGGGCTACGAGCAGTACTTC. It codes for CASSSEGYEQYF.